These T cell receptor beta chains were read from a single sample in a study of identical twins. MiXCR, run by TCRdb on the 5' RACE reads, gives a single entry per CDR3 protein. The repertoire holds around 690,000 distinct CDR3 sequences, with about 20% as singletons. This same sample was also taken into another study, of T cells expressing NK-cell markers.

Sequenced material: PBMCs. The origin of the receptors is a woman aged 18-30 years in good health. The CDR3 runs from the conserved cysteine through the conserved F or W. D genes are given only for firm matches. Clone size is not always given. Where it is, it says once, few, many or a class for expanded clones.

clone_size | cdr3_length | d_call | j_call | v_call | cdr3_nt | cdr3_aa
many | 13 | NA | TRBJ2-1 | TRBV7-2 | TGTGCCAGCAGCCGTATCGATTACGGTGAGCAGTTCTTC | CASSRIDYGEQFF
NA | 10 | NA | TRBJ1-1 | TRBV6-1 | TGTGCCAGCAGTGAATTGGGTGCTTTCTTT | CASSELGAFF
few | 13 | NA | TRBJ2-5 | TRBV2 | TGTGCCAGCAATCCTCCGGACCAAGAGACCCAGTACTTC | CASNPPDQETQYF
NA | 12 | NA | TRBJ2-2 | TRBV29-1 | TGCAGCGCACAGGGCCGGACCGGGGAGCTGTTTTTT | CSAQGRTGELFF
NA | 13 | NA | TRBJ2-1 | TRBV27 | TGTGCCAGCAGTGGGAGCCTGCCTGGGGAGCAGTTCTTC | CASSGSLPGEQFF
many | 13 | TRBD2 | TRBJ2-1 | TRBV29-1 | TGCAGCGTTCAGACTAGCGGTTACAATGAGCAGTTCTTC | CSVQTSGYNEQFF
NA | 16 | NA | TRBJ2-4 | TRBV20-1 | TGCAGTGCTAGTCCCGCCCTCCGGTCGGCCAAAAACATTCAGTACTTC | CSASPALRSAKNIQYF
NA | 14 | NA | TRBJ1-2 | TRBV9 | TGTGCCAGCAGCCCTATCGGGGTTTCGGGTGGCTACACCTTC | CASSPIGVSGGYTF
once | 12 | NA | TRBJ2-5 | TRBV11-2 | TGTGCCAGCAGCTTAGTCGATGAGACCCAGTACTTC | CASSLVDETQYF
many | 14 | TRBD2 | TRBJ2-2 | TRBV29-1 | TGCAGCGTTGTATGGCTAGCGGGGGCCGGGGAGCTGTTTTTT | CSVVWLAGAGELFF
few | 15 | NA | TRBJ1-1 | TRBV5-1 | TGCGCCAGCAGCTTGACAGGGAAGGTGAACACTGAAGCTTTCTTT | CASSLTGKVNTEAFF
few | 15 | TRBD1 | TRBJ2-7 | TRBV20-1 | TGCAGTGCTAGCGATCCCGGGACAGGCAAATACGAGCAGTACTTC | CSASDPGTGKYEQYF
NA | 13 | NA | TRBJ2-7 | TRBV5-6 | TGTGCCAGCAGCGGCCTCGGGGACTACGAGCAGTACTTC | CASSGLGDYEQYF
many | 15 | NA | TRBJ2-7 | TRBV7-9 | TGTGCCAGCAGGAGAGGACAGTCAACCTCCTACGAGCAGTACTTC | CASRRGQSTSYEQYF
few | 18 | NA | TRBJ2-5 | TRBV7-8 | TGTGCCAGCAGCTTACATCCTCCGGGGAGGCGGTCCCAAGAGACCCAGTACTTC | CASSLHPPGRRSQETQYF
NA | 16 | TRBD2 | TRBJ2-3 | TRBV4-2 | TGTGCCAGCAGCCAGACTAGCGGGAGTTTCACAGATACGCAGTATTTT | CASSQTSGSFTDTQYF
few | 13 | NA | TRBJ2-7 | TRBV5-1 | TGCGCCAGCAGCTATACAGGGTTCAACGAGCAGTACTTC | CASSYTGFNEQYF
NA | 16 | NA | TRBJ2-6 | TRBV5-1 | TGCGCCAGCAGCTTGCAGGTGCAGACTGGGGCCAACGTCCTGACTTTC | CASSLQVQTGANVLTF
few | 10 | NA | TRBJ2-3 | TRBV6-6 | TGTGCCAGCAATCGAGATACGCAGTATTTT | CASNRDTQYF
few | 15 | TRBD1 | TRBJ1-1 | TRBV6-1 | TGTGCCAGCAGTGCGACAGGGATGTTAGGCACTGAAGCTTTCTTT | CASSATGMLGTEAFF
NA | 17 | TRBD1 | TRBJ1-1 | TRBV5-1 | TGCGCCAGCTGTCCGCTGGGCGACAGGGTCTATAACACTGAAGCTTTCTTT | CASCPLGDRVYNTEAFF
once | 15 | TRBD2 | TRBJ2-3 | TRBV28 | TGTGCCAGCAGCGAGCGGGAGTCAGGCACAGATACGCAGTATTTT | CASSERESGTDTQYF
few | 15 | NA | TRBJ2-1 | TRBV20-1 | TGCAGTGCTGGAAGTCACATTCACTCCTACAATGAGCAGTTCTTC | CSAGSHIHSYNEQFF
few | 15 | TRBD2 | TRBJ2-1 | TRBV6-5 | TGTGCCAGCAGTTTGGGACTAGCGGTGGGGAATGAGCAGTTCTTC | CASSLGLAVGNEQFF
few | 15 | NA | TRBJ2-7 | TRBV6-5 | TGTGCCAGCAGTTACCGCGGCAGGGCAAACTACGAGCAGTACTTC | CASSYRGRANYEQYF
many | 17 | TRBD1 | TRBJ1-6 | TRBV7-9 | TGTGCCAGCAGCGCGACCCCGGGACAGAAATTGTATTCACCCCTCCACTTT | CASSATPGQKLYSPLHF
few | 15 | NA | TRBJ1-5 | TRBV12-3/TRBV12-4 | TGTGCCAGCAGTTTAGATTGGGTTATGAGTCAGCCCCAGCATTTT | CASSLDWVMSQPQHF
NA | 13 | TRBD2 | TRBJ2-7 | TRBV10-3 | TGTGCCGCCCTGCAGAGCGGGAGGCTGAAGCAGTACTTC | CAALQSGRLKQYF
many | 15 | NA | TRBJ2-7 | TRBV2 | TGTGCCAGCAACCCCCGTCAAGGGCAGGGCTACGAGCAGTACTTC | CASNPRQGQGYEQYF
NA | 14 | TRBD2 | TRBJ2-5 | TRBV20-1 | TGCAGTGCTTCTCTCTCCGGGACTAGGGAGACCCAGTACTTC | CSASLSGTRETQYF
few | 16 | NA | TRBJ2-7 | TRBV6-5 | TGTGCCAGCAGTTACTCGAGAAGGGCCGTCAGGAACGAGCAGTACTTC | CASSYSRRAVRNEQYF
NA | 16 | NA | TRBJ2-7 | TRBV7-9 | TGTGCCAGCAGCCTACGGGCCGGGACGGTACCCTACGAGCAGTACTTC | CASSLRAGTVPYEQYF